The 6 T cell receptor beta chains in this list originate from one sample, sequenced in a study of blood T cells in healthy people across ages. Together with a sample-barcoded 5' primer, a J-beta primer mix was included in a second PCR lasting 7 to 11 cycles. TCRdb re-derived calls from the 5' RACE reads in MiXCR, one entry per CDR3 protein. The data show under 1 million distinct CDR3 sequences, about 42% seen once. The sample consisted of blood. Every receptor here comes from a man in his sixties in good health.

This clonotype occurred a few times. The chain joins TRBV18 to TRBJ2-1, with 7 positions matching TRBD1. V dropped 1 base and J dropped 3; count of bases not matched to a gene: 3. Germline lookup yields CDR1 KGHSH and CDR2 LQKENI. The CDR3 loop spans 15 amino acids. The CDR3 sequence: CASSPQGADYNEQFF. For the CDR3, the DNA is TGTGCCAGCTCACCACAGGGGGCAGACTACAATGAGCAGTTCTTC.

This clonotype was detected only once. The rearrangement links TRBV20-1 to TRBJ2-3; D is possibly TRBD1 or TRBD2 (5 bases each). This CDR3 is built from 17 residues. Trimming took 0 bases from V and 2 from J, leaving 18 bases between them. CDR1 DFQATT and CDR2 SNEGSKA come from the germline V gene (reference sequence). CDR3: CSARDPDSKGTTDTQYF. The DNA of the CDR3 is TGCAGTGCTAGAGATCCCGACTCCAAGGGGACCACAGATACGCAGTATTTT.

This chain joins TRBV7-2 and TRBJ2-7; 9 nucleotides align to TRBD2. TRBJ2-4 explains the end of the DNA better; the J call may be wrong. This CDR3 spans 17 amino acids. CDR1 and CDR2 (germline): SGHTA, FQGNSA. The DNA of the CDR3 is TGTGCCAGCAGCTTCCTACTGGGCGGGGGGGGCAAAAACATTCAGTACTTC. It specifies CASSFLLGGGGKNIQYF.

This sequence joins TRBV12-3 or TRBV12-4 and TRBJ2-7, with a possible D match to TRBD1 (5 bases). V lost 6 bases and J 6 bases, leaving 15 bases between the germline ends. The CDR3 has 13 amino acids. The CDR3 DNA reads TGTGCCAGCAGGGTCAGGGCACGTTCCGAGCAGTACTTC. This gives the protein CASRVRARSEQYF.

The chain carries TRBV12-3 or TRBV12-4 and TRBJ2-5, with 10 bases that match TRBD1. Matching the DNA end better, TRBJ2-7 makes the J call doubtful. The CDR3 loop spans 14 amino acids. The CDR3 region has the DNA TGTGCCAGCAGTAAGACAGGGGGCTTAAGCGAGCAGTACTTC. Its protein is CASSKTGGLSEQYF.

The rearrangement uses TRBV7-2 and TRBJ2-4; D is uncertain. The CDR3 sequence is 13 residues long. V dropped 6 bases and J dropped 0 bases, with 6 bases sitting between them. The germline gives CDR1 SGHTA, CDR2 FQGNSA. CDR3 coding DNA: TGTGCCAGCAGGCGCCTAGCCAAAAACATTCAGTACTTC. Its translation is CASRRLAKNIQYF.